This T cell receptor beta chain was identified during a study of PD-1 blockade in classical Hodgkin lymphoma. Trimming stripped 5 bases from V and 0 bases from J, with 22 bases between. This CDR3 spans 18 amino acids. Germline V gene sequence: CDR1 KGHSH, CDR2 LQKENI. Sequenced by immunoSEQ multiplex PCR; TCRdb stores in-frame clones only, minus some. The profile shows around 36,000 clones, 85% to 90% of them singletons. Study findings and constraints: What caused the repertoire differences, perhaps disease activity or prior therapy, remains undefined. Newly diagnosed patients had baseline TCR diversity that was reportedly lower than that of healthy donors.

A word on this clone: Its specificity is unknown.

Patients all relapsed after autologous stem cell transplantation, and there was variation in brentuximab vedotin exposure. The chain uses TRBV18 and TRBJ1-1, with D possibly matching TRBD1 (6 bases). Sequenced here: peripheral blood mononuclear cells (PBMCs), sampled at baseline. The sequence came from a human donor with classical Hodgkin lymphoma. The CDR3 reads CASSGRVTGPFMNTEAFF. CDR3 DNA: TGTGCCAGCTCAGGCCGGGTCACAGGGCCGTTTATGAACACTGAAGCTTTCTTT.